These 26 T cell receptor beta chains came from one sample sequenced in a study of Ad26.COV2.S vaccination and SARS-CoV-2 variants. Repertoires were generated with immunoSEQ multiplex PCR, while TCRdb's copy carries only in-frame clones and drops some. Of 380,000 or so clones in the sample, roughly 80% were seen once. Treatment meaning: about 20 received Ad26.COV2.S at low or high dose, single or two shots; 5 received placebo; per-sample allocation not given. The investigators took samples on day 63 after the first vaccine or placebo injection. This material consisted of peripheral blood, taken in a trial of Ad26.COV2.S vaccine versus placebo. Source of these receptors: a person aged 18-65 years who received the Ad26.COV2.S COVID-19 vaccine or a placebo.

The CDR3 reads CASSQEAGIRGANVLTF. CDR3 nucleotide sequence: TGCGCCAGCAGCCAAGAGGCCGGGATAAGGGGGGCCAACGTCCTGACTTTC. The chain employs TRBV5-1 and TRBJ2-6; the D gene is possibly TRBD2 (5 bases). The V and J ends lost 4 bases and 4 bases respectively, with 18 bases between them. The CDR3 loop spans 17 amino acids. CDR1 and CDR2 (germline): SGHRS, YFSETQ.

The chain recombines TRBV18 with TRBJ2-1; D uncertain. The CDR3 totals 13 residues. Germline-derived CDR1 and CDR2 are KGHSH and LQKENI. Trimming took 2 bases from V and 5 from J, leaving 7 bases between them. CDR3 coding DNA: TGTGCCAGCTCACCAGGGCAGGACAATGAGCAGTTCTTC. This encodes CASSPGQDNEQFF.

The chain combines TRBV7-3 with TRBJ2-1, with 7 bases matching TRBD2. V shed 3 bases and J 0 bases; nucleotides not matched to a gene: 2. Germline values: CDR1 SGHTA, CDR2 FQGTGA. The CDR3 consists of 15 residues. CDR3 residues: CASSLTGGSYNEQFF. CDR3 in DNA: TGTGCCAGCAGCTTGACGGGGGGCTCCTACAATGAGCAGTTCTTC.

The chain couples TRBV18 to TRBJ2-2; 8 bases are a match to TRBD1. This CDR3 is built from 15 residues. Per germline, CDR1 KGHSH and CDR2 LQKENI. V lost 3 bases, J lost 7 bases, and 7 bases stayed unmatched. Here the CDR3 DNA reads TGTGCCAGCTCACCCGACAGGGGCGCGAACGGGGAGCTGTTTTTT. The encoded protein is CASSPDRGANGELFF.

The CDR3 nucleotides read TGTGCCAGTAACCATCACACAGATACGCAGTATTTT. Amino acids: CASNHHTDTQYF. The rearrangement links TRBV19 to TRBJ2-3; D ambiguous. Looked up from germline, CDR1 is LNHDA and CDR2 is SQIVND (reference sequence). This CDR3 contains 12 residues. V was pared by 7 bases and J by 2 bases, with 7 bases between.

This clone has more than one count but fewer than ten. The rearrangement uses TRBV7-9 and TRBJ2-2, with D hard to call. Looked up from germline, CDR1 is SEHNR and CDR2 is FQNEAQ (reference sequence). The CDR3 runs 14 residues. V lost 4 bases and J lost 6, with 12 bases in between. The CDR3 here is CASSSTSGPGELFF. The CDR3 DNA is TGTGCCAGCAGCTCTACCTCCGGACCCGGGGAGCTGTTTTTT.

This chain connects TRBV5-1 to TRBJ1-2, with D uncertain. Germline V gene data show CDR1 as SGHRS and CDR2 as YFSETQ. The CDR3 has 16 residues. Trimming shortened V by 4 bases and J by 0 bases, and 16 bases separated the two germline ends. The CDR3 DNA follows: TGCGCCAGCAGCCCTTCTCTCATCATATCTAACTATGGCTACACCTTC. Amino acid sequence: CASSPSLIISNYGYTF.

The gene calls are TRBV7-9 and TRBJ2-6; D uncertain. The V gene's germline CDR1 is SEHNR and CDR2 FQNEAQ (reference sequence). The V gene lost 8 bases and the J gene lost 2 bases, with 10 bases spanning the gap. The CDR3 loop spans 14 amino acids. The CDR3: CASPPEAGANVLTF. The CDR3 bases are TGTGCCAGCCCTCCAGAAGCTGGGGCCAACGTCCTGACTTTC.

The chain uses TRBV20-1 and TRBJ2-5; D remains ambiguous. Germline CDR1 is DFQATT and CDR2 is SNEGSKA (reference sequence). The CDR3 totals 10 residues. V was cut by 6 bases and J by 3 bases, with 5 bases left in between. For the CDR3, the DNA is TGCAGTGCCTCTAAAGAGACCCAGTACTTC. Its translation: CSASKETQYF.

The chain uses TRBV6-5 and TRBJ1-3; no clear D. The ends were cut back, 7 bases at V and 0 bases at J, with 4 bases in the middle. The CDR3 runs 12 residues. From germline, CDR1 is MNHEY and CDR2 SVGAGI. The CDR3 region is CASKASGNTIYF. CDR3 nucleotide sequence: TGTGCCAGCAAGGCCTCTGGAAACACCATATATTTT.

The chain recombines TRBV7-2 with TRBJ1-2; 7 nucleotides agree with TRBD1. Trimming removed 1 base from V and 3 bases from J; junction bases left unmatched: 5. The CDR3 loop spans 15 amino acids. Germline V gene lookup returns CDR1 SGHTA and CDR2 FQGNSA. The CDR3 nucleotides are TGTGCCAGCAGCTTAGATCGGGACAGACACTATGGCTACACCTTC. Translated, it gives CASSLDRDRHYGYTF.

This CDR3 is CASSLPSPFGTNYEQYF. CDR3 sequence (DNA): TGTGCCAGCAGTTTACCCTCCCCTTTTGGGACTAACTACGAGCAGTACTTC. This chain links TRBV28 with TRBJ2-7; 7 bases align to TRBD2. This CDR3 contains 17 residues. J lost 3 bases, V lost 2 bases, and 13 bases had no gene match. CDR1 is MDHEN and CDR2 is SYDVKM in the germline V gene.

This chain uses TRBV19 with TRBJ2-3, with D perhaps TRBD1 (6 bases). The ends were cut back, 5 bases at V and 1 base at J, with 10 bases in the middle. The CDR3 extends over 14 amino acids. Per germline, CDR1 LNHDA and CDR2 SQIVND (reference sequence). CDR3 region: CASSFRGRTDTQYF. The CDR3 DNA sequence: TGTGCCAGTAGTTTCAGGGGACGCACAGATACGCAGTATTTT.

The genes are TRBV6-5 and TRBJ1-1; TRBD1 aligns across 7 bases. Germline V gene sequence: CDR1 MNHEY, CDR2 SVGAGI. The CDR3 covers 15 residues. The junction had 9 bases not matched to a gene; V was cut back by 5 bases and J by 3 bases. CDR3 coding DNA: TGTGCCAGCAGTCTATACCACAGGGGTGACACTGAAGCTTTCTTT. The encoded protein is CASSLYHRGDTEAFF.

The rearrangement links TRBV18 to TRBJ1-1; D unresolved. V was cut by 2 bases and J by 5 bases, with 9 bases left in between. The CDR3 covers 13 residues. The germline V gene has CDR1 KGHSH and CDR2 LQKENI. In DNA form, the CDR3 reads TGTGCCAGCTCACCAGGGGAGTATACTGAAGCTTTCTTT. It translates to CASSPGEYTEAFF.

This clone was detected once. In nucleotides, the CDR3 is TGTGCCAGCATTTTGAGAAGGAACTATGGCTACACCTTC. This translates into CASILRRNYGYTF. This rearrangement joins TRBV6-4 to TRBJ1-2; D is unresolved. Germline-derived CDR1 and CDR2 are MRHNA and SNTAGT. The V and J ends lost 7 bases and 2 bases respectively, with 11 bases between them. CDR3 length equals 13 residues.

This chain joins TRBV18 and TRBJ2-4; TRBD1 is a possible D gene (5 bases). The CDR3 runs 15 residues. Germline V CDR1 and CDR2: KGHSH, LQKENI. The V end lost 3 bases, the J end lost 2 bases, and 11 bases lay between the germline ends. Here the CDR3 DNA reads TGTGCCAGCTCACCGGGTCAGGGAACCAAAAACATTCAGTACTTC. Its translation: CASSPGQGTKNIQYF.

The sample holds a few counts of this clone. The chain carries TRBV5-1 and TRBJ2-1; D tentatively reads TRBD1 or TRBD2 (6 bases each). The CDR3 is 20 residues long. CDR1 and CDR2 from the germline V gene are SGHRS and YFSETQ. Trimming shortened V by 1 base and J by 3 bases, and 26 bases separated the two germline ends. The CDR3 here is CASSLPNNSGVRRDYNEQFF. DNA for the CDR3: TGCGCCAGCAGCTTGCCCAATAACTCAGGGGTAAGGAGGGACTACAATGAGCAGTTCTTC.

The chain uses TRBV4-2 and TRBJ1-2, with D perhaps matching TRBD1 (6 bases). This CDR3 is built from 13 residues. Germline assignment: CDR1 LGHNA and CDR2 YNFKEQ. V was pared by 0 bases and J by 7 bases, with 9 bases between. CDR3 DNA: TGTGCCAGCAGCCAAGATCGGGGGCCTGGCTACACCTTC. Its translation: CASSQDRGPGYTF.

This chain uses TRBV3-1 (or the pseudogene TRBV3-2) with TRBJ2-1; D is possibly TRBD1 or TRBD2 (5 bases each). Germline lookup yields CDR1 LGHDT and CDR2 YNNKEL (reference sequence). CDR3 length: 19 residues. Deletions cut 3 bases from V and 3 bases from J, with 24 bases between. The CDR3 bases are TGTGCCAGCAGCCAGAGGTCGGGTCGGGACCCGATCTACTACAATGAGCAGTTCTTC. Encoded protein: CASSQRSGRDPIYYNEQFF.

The rearrangement links TRBV30 to TRBJ2-5; D ambiguous. This CDR3 contains 12 residues. From germline, CDR1 is GTSNPN and CDR2 SVGIG (reference sequence). V was clipped by 3 bases and J by 1 base, with 6 bases between them. DNA for the CDR3: TGTGCCTGGAGCCCGTCCCAAGAGACCCAGTACTTC. Its translation: CAWSPSQETQYF.

The rearrangement uses TRBV3-1 (or the pseudogene TRBV3-2) and TRBJ1-2, with a tentative D call TRBD1 (5 bases). Trimming took 8 bases from V and 8 from J, leaving 12 bases between them. Germline-derived CDR1 and CDR2 are LGHDT and YNNKEL (reference sequence). The CDR3 loop spans 11 amino acids. CDR3 residues: CASGFREGYTF. The CDR3 nucleotides are TGTGCCAGCGGCTTCAGGGAAGGCTACACCTTC.

V usage is TRBV21-1 and J usage is TRBJ2-3; the table's D call, TRBD1, was not checked against the DNA. TRBV21-1 is recorded as a pseudogene. CDR3 length equals 17 residues. Here the CDR3 DNA reads TGTGCCAGCAGCAAAGGTCGGCAGGACAGGGGAAGAGATACGCAGTATTTT. This codes for CASSKGRQDRGRDTQYF.

This chain joins TRBV7-2 and TRBJ2-5; no reliable D call. There are 11 residues in the CDR3. CDR1 SGHTA and CDR2 FQGNSA come from the germline V gene. Trimming took off 5 bases at V and 9 bases at J, with 10 bases between the two ends. As DNA, the CDR3 is TGTGCCAGCAGCCAACAACTTGCCCAGTACTTC. The encoded protein is CASSQQLAQYF.

The chain joins TRBV9 to TRBJ1-2; D may be TRBD1 (5 bases). Trimming stripped 3 bases from V and 1 base from J, with 16 bases between. This CDR3 contains 16 residues. Germline CDR1 SGDLS, CDR2 YYNGEE. CDR3 amino acids: CASSAGRSLGNYGYTF. In DNA form, the CDR3 reads TGTGCCAGCAGCGCAGGGCGGTCCCTAGGTAACTATGGCTACACCTTC. Variable domain in full (rest from reference TRBV9 and TRBJ1-2): DSGVTQTPKHLITATGQRVTLRCSPRSGDLSVYWYQQSLDQGLQFLIQYYNGEERAKGNILERFSAQQFPDLHSELNLSSLELGDSALYFCASSAGRSLGNYGYTFGSGTRLTVV.

This clone was counted a few times. CDR3 DNA: TGTGCCAGCAGGGCCTCGATGGGGAGGACTGAAGCTTTCTTT. Protein sequence: CASRASMGRTEAFF. This chain uses TRBV7-3 with TRBJ1-1; D uncertain. Trimming cost V 6 bases and J 5 bases, with 16 bases left between them. Germline assignment: CDR1 SGHTA and CDR2 FQGTGA. The CDR3 runs to 14 residues.